The text below deals with one TCR beta chain. In the same sample, other DNA sequences code for this CDR3. The sample's treatment: some 20 received Ad26.COV2.S at low or high dose, single or two shots; a few received placebo; per-sample allocation not given. Following the first vaccine or placebo injection, samples were taken on day 63. An Ad26 vector that expressed Wuhan-strain SARS-CoV-2 spike constituted the vaccine. Repertoires were generated with immunoSEQ multiplex PCR, while TCRdb's copy carries only in-frame clones and drops some. The sample lists 300,000 to 400,000 clones, approximately 85% occurring once. The junction had 3 bases not matched to a gene; V was cut back by 6 bases and J by 4 bases. Germline lookup yields CDR1 MNHEY and CDR2 SVGEGT. The CDR3 has 15 residues. This entry is derived from a study of Ad26.COV2.S vaccination and SARS-CoV-2 variants. Study in general: The donor belonged to the COV1001 Ad26.COV2.S trial arm. The vaccine Ad26.COV2.S was put into the muscle once, or twice with 56 days between.

This specimen was peripheral blood, taken in a trial of Ad26.COV2.S vaccine versus placebo. The chain has TRBV6-2 or TRBV6-3 and TRBJ2-2, with TRBD2 matching over 12 bases. The source is a person aged 18-60 years who received the Ad26.COV2.S COVID-19 vaccine or a placebo. CDR3 sequence (DNA): TGTGCCAGCAGCCCGGGACTAGCGGGCACCGGGGAGCTGTTTTTT. It yields the protein CASSPGLAGTGELFF.